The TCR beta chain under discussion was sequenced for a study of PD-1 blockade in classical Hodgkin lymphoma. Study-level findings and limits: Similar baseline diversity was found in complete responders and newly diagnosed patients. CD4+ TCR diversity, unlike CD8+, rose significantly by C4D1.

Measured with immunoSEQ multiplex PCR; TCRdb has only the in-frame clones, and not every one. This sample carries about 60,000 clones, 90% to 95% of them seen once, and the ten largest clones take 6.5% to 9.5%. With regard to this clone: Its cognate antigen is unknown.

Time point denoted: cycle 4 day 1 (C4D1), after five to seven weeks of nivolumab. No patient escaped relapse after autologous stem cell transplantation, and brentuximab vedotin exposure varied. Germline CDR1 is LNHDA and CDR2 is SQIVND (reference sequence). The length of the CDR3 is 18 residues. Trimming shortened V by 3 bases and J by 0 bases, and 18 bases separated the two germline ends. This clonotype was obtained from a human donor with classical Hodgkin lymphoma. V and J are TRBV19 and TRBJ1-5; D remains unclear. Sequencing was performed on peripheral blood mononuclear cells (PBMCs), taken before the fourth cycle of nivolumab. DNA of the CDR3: TGTGCCAGTAGTATGAAGTATTACGCCAGTTATAGCAATCAGCCCCAGCATTTT. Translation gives CASSMKYYASYSNQPQHF.